This is a list of T cell receptor beta chains from one sample in a study of T cell responses to AZD1222 COVID-19 vaccine. This table comes from immunoSEQ multiplex PCR, and its TCRdb copy is limited to in-frame clones, with some not included. The table lists 100,000 to 150,000 clones, roughly 85% of them singletons, with around 8.3% in the top ten. Material: peripheral blood, obtained 28 days after the second dose of the MenACWY control vaccine. The receptors come from an adult who received the MenACWY meningococcal vaccine as a control. The CDR3 runs from the conserved cysteine through the conserved F or W. A D gene is named only where the DNA matches it firmly. Clone size is given for some rows only: seen once, a few or many times, or a class if the clone is expanded.

v_gene	j_gene	d_gene	abundance	CDR3aa	CDR3nt
TRBV7-2	TRBJ1-1	NA	NA	CASSLAIVNTEAFF	TGTGCCAGCAGCTTAGCTATCGTAAACACTGAAGCTTTCTTT
TRBV7-9	TRBJ2-7	NA	NA	CASSSEDVSRF	TGTGCCAGCAGCTCAGAGGACGTCAGTCGCTTC
TRBV19	TRBJ1-1	NA	once	CASRPSVQGFTEAFF	TGTGCCAGTAGACCGTCAGTACAGGGATTCACTGAAGCTTTCTTT
TRBV15	TRBJ1-3	NA	NA	CATSDSGSSGNTIYF	TGTGCCACCAGCGATTCGGGCAGCTCTGGAAACACCATATATTTT
TRBV5-4	TRBJ1-2	NA	NA	CASSLGQAPQRGYTF	TGTGCCAGCAGCTTGGGACAGGCTCCTCAGAGGGGCTACACCTTC
TRBV10-3	TRBJ1-1	NA	many	CAISDRAGARGAAAFF	TGTGCCATCAGTGATCGGGCAGGGGCAAGAGGGGCGGCAGCTTTCTTT
TRBV7-6	TRBJ1-2	NA	NA	CASSLADSRSGGGYTF	TGTGCCAGCAGCCTGGCGGACAGCAGGTCGGGTGGGGGCTACACCTTC
TRBV7-2	TRBJ1-1	TRBD1	NA	CASSTPRGETEAFF	TGTGCCAGCAGCACCCCCAGGGGGGAAACTGAAGCTTTCTTT
TRBV14	TRBJ1-6	NA	few	CASSQVPGLLHF	TGTGCCAGCAGCCAAGTACCCGGGCTCCTCCACTTT
TRBV27	TRBJ2-7	TRBD1	NA	CASSTGQGYEQYF	TGTGCCAGCAGTACTGGACAGGGCTACGAGCAGTACTTC
TRBV6-5	TRBJ2-7	NA	NA	CASTKVRTRDEQYF	TGTGCCAGCACCAAAGTAAGGACCAGGGACGAGCAGTACTTC
TRBV7-9	TRBJ1-5	TRBD1	NA	CASSLGDRGLVNQPQHF	TGTGCCAGCAGCTTAGGGGACAGGGGGCTAGTCAATCAGCCCCAGCATTTT
TRBV10-3	TRBJ2-2	NA	NA	CAISGQLSSTGELFF	TGTGCCATCAGCGGACAGCTCTCGAGCACCGGGGAGCTGTTTTTT
TRBV18	TRBJ2-5	NA	NA	CASSPEQGGEETQYF	TGTGCCAGCTCACCAGAACAGGGAGGTGAAGAGACCCAGTACTTC
TRBV9	TRBJ1-2	TRBD1	NA	CASSDRDRDYGYTF	TGTGCCAGCAGTGACCGGGACAGGGACTATGGCTACACCTTC
TRBV7-3	TRBJ2-7	TRBD1	NA	CASSPRQGILNEQYF	TGTGCCAGCAGCCCGCGACAGGGAATCCTAAACGAGCAGTACTTC
TRBV7-9	TRBJ1-3	NA	NA	CASSLAGAGNTIYF	TGTGCCAGCAGCTTAGCGGGGGCTGGAAACACCATATATTTT
TRBV7-9	TRBJ2-1	NA	NA	CASSLDTHYNEQFF	TGTGCCAGCAGCTTAGACACCCACTACAATGAGCAGTTCTTC
TRBV5-5	TRBJ2-3	NA	NA	CASSLKLLADTQYF	TGTGCCAGCAGCTTGAAACTTTTGGCAGATACGCAGTATTTT
TRBV7-2	TRBJ2-7	NA	NA	CASSSYYEQYF	TGTGCCAGCAGCTCGTACTACGAGCAGTACTTC
TRBV5-1	TRBJ1-2	NA	NA	CASSLEGQGVYGYTF	TGCGCCAGCAGCTTGGAAGGCCAGGGAGTTTATGGCTACACCTTC
TRBV5-4	TRBJ1-1	NA	once	CASSLPGGTEAFF	TGTGCCAGCAGCTTGCCCGGGGGCACTGAAGCTTTCTTT
TRBV19	TRBJ1-2	NA	NA	CASSISGNYGYTF	TGTGCCAGTAGTATTTCCGGTAACTATGGCTACACCTTC
TRBV11-1	TRBJ1-2	NA	NA	CASSSAEDSLRYTF	TGTGCCAGCAGCTCCGCGGAGGACAGCCTGCGCTACACCTTC
TRBV5-5	TRBJ2-2	NA	NA	CASTSVGEELFF	TGTGCCAGCACCTCCGTGGGGGAGGAGCTGTTTTTT
TRBV5-6	TRBJ1-3	NA	NA	CASSLDGRNTIYF	TGTGCCAGCAGCTTAGACGGCAGAAACACCATATATTTT
TRBV7-2	TRBJ1-6	NA	once	CASRWAQSTPLHF	TGTGCCAGCCGTTGGGCCCAATCGACACCCCTCCACTTT
TRBV3-1/TRBV3-2	TRBJ2-1	TRBD1	NA	CASTPEGAWNEQFF	TGTGCCAGCACCCCAGAGGGGGCATGGAATGAGCAGTTCTTC
TRBV6-5	TRBJ1-1	NA	NA	CASSYLVNTEAFF	TGTGCCAGCAGTTACTTGGTGAACACTGAAGCTTTCTTT
TRBV5-1	TRBJ1-6	TRBD1	few	CASSSGTDGSPLHF	TGCGCCAGCAGCTCCGGGACAGATGGTTCACCCCTCCACTTT
TRBV7-8	TRBJ1-1	TRBD1	NA	CASSSPLTDRVNTEAFF	TGTGCCAGCAGCTCGCCCTTAACGGACAGGGTGAACACTGAAGCTTTCTTT
TRBV10-3	TRBJ2-5	NA	NA	CATSTALETQYF	TGTGCCACGTCGACAGCTCTGGAGACCCAGTACTTC
TRBV12-3/TRBV12-4	TRBJ1-1	NA	once	CASSKSIGLEAFF	TGTGCCAGCAGCAAATCAATCGGCCTTGAAGCTTTCTTT
TRBV4-1	TRBJ2-7	NA	once	CASSQDLYDQYF	TGCGCCAGCAGCCAAGATCTCTACGATCAGTACTTC
TRBV9	TRBJ2-2	TRBD2	NA	CASSRSGGSGTGELFF	TGTGCCAGCAGCCGTAGCGGGGGGTCCGGCACCGGGGAGCTGTTTTTT
TRBV14	TRBJ1-2	TRBD1	NA	CASSPTGTGFYGYTF	TGTGCCAGCAGCCCGACCGGGACAGGGTTCTATGGCTACACCTTC
TRBV12-5	TRBJ1-2	NA	NA	CASGLVLGGGYGYTF	TGTGCTAGTGGTTTGGTTTTAGGCGGAGGCTATGGCTACACCTTC
TRBV4-3	TRBJ1-2	NA	once	CASSQVVLQGRNGYTF	TGCGCCAGCAGCCAAGTAGTATTACAGGGACGGAATGGCTACACCTTC
TRBV4-2	TRBJ2-7	NA	NA	CASSRIWQGSYEQYF	TGTGCCAGCAGCCGCATTTGGCAGGGCTCCTACGAGCAGTACTTC
TRBV7-3	TRBJ2-3	TRBD1	NA	CASSLRPRDRGKDTQYF	TGTGCCAGCAGCTTAAGACCCCGGGACAGGGGAAAAGATACGCAGTATTTT